A single sample is the source of the 25 T cell receptor beta chains below, sequenced in a study of immune evolution from preneoplasia to lung adenocarcinoma. Assay: immunoSEQ multiplex PCR; the TCRdb copy retains only in-frame clones and omits some. The sample carries about 16,000 clones, approximately 86% recorded once. Material for sequencing was FFPE invasive lung adenocarcinoma tissue. The receptors stem from a person in their 70s with invasive lung adenocarcinoma.

The chain couples TRBV18 to TRBJ2-2; D might be TRBD1 (5 bases). Germline V gene data show CDR1 as KGHSH and CDR2 as LQKENI. Trimming cost V 8 bases and J 8 bases, with 15 bases left between them. CDR3 length equals 13 residues. The CDR3 sequence: CASQARESGELFF. CDR3 nucleotides: TGTGCCAGCCAAGCCAGGGAATCAGGGGAGCTGTTTTTT.

The chain carries TRBV5-1 and TRBJ2-7, with 7 bases matching TRBD1. CDR3 length: 14 amino acids. Losses at the gene ends were 4 bases for V and 3 bases for J; bases not matched to a gene: 7. Looked up from germline, CDR1 is SGHRS and CDR2 is YFSETQ. CDR3 DNA sequence: TGCGCCAGCAGCAAATCCGGGACAGACTACGAGCAGTACTTC. Translating it yields CASSKSGTDYEQYF.

This chain connects TRBV4-2 to TRBJ1-2; tentative D call: TRBD1 (5 bases). The germline V gene encodes CDR1 LGHNA and CDR2 YNFKEQ. This CDR3 region has 12 residues. V was pared by 4 bases and J by 9 bases, with 12 bases between. The CDR3 region is CASSLGTRRYTF. The CDR3 DNA follows: TGTGCCAGCAGCCTCGGGACGCGTCGCTACACCTTC.

This clone has more than one count but fewer than ten. The chain couples TRBV27 to TRBJ1-5; 11 nucleotides align to TRBD1. Trimming cost V 7 bases and J 10 bases; bases outside gene matches: 12. The CDR3 is made up of 15 amino acids. Looked up from germline, CDR1 is MNHEY and CDR2 is SMNVEV (reference sequence). CDR3 DNA sequence: TGTGCCAGCAAGCCCCGGACAGGGGGCTCGGGACCCCAGCATTTT. Translating gives CASKPRTGGSGPQHF.

The chain has TRBV19 and TRBJ2-1; unclear D gene. Germline CDR1 LNHDA, CDR2 SQIVND (reference sequence). The CDR3 has 14 residues. Trimming left V 6 bases short and J 0 bases short, with 9 bases between. The CDR3 spells CASSRVGSYNEQFF. CDR3 DNA sequence: TGTGCCAGTAGCCGGGTTGGCTCCTACAATGAGCAGTTCTTC.

As DNA, the CDR3 is TGTGCCAGCAGCTACCGGGCAGGGCGCACAGATACGCAGTATTTT. This encodes CASSYRAGRTDTQYF. The V and J genes are TRBV28 and TRBJ2-3; D perhaps matches TRBD1 (5 bases). This CDR3 is 15 amino acids long. V dropped 6 bases and J dropped 1 base, with 14 bases sitting between them. Germline assignment: CDR1 MDHEN and CDR2 SYDVKM.

This sequence joins TRBV27 and TRBJ1-5; D gene uncertain. V gave up 4 bases and J gave up 6 bases, with 10 bases separating them. The CDR3 spans 13 residues. Germline V gives CDR1 MNHEY, CDR2 SMNVEV (reference sequence). The CDR3 loop reads CASSSEGSQPQHF. The CDR3 DNA reads TGTGCCAGCAGTTCCGAAGGGTCTCAGCCCCAGCATTTT.

This chain joins TRBV28 and TRBJ1-2, with D uncertain. Germline V gives CDR1 MDHEN, CDR2 SYDVKM. The CDR3 is 13 amino acids. V was trimmed by 2 bases and J by 2 bases, leaving 6 bases between them. The CDR3, as DNA: TGTGCCAGCAGTTTACTGGCCAACTATGGCTACACCTTC. Amino acids: CASSLLANYGYTF.

The chain has TRBV29-1 and TRBJ1-2, with D perhaps matching TRBD1 (5 bases). The V gene's germline CDR1 is SQVTM and CDR2 ANQGSEA. Trimming cost V 3 bases and J 6 bases, with 14 bases left between them. The length of the CDR3 is 13 residues. The CDR3 region has the DNA TGCAGCGTTGATTGGTTGGGGGATCATGGCTACACCTTC. It specifies CSVDWLGDHGYTF. The full variable domain, completed using reference TRBV29-1 and TRBJ1-2, is SAVISQKPSRDICQRGTSLTIQCQVDSQVTMMFWYRQQPGQSLTLIATANQGSEATYESGFVIDKFPISRPNLTFSTLTVSNMSPEDSSIYLCSVDWLGDHGYTFGSGTRLTVV.

This clone was seen once. The rearrangement uses TRBV15 and TRBJ1-4, with TRBD1 identical over 7 bases. The CDR3 sequence is 16 residues long. Germline V lookup: CDR1 LNHNV, CDR2 YYDKDF (reference sequence). Trimming at V came to 0 bases and at J to 5 bases, leaving 6 bases not matched to a gene. The CDR3 protein is CATSRDRGQPNEKLFF. As DNA, the CDR3 is TGTGCCACCAGCAGAGATCGGGGACAGCCAAATGAAAAACTGTTTTTT.

This chain connects TRBV7-8 to TRBJ2-2; 7 nucleotides line up with TRBD2. Germline V gene lookup returns CDR1 SGHVS and CDR2 FQNEAQ. The trim removed 4 bases at V and 2 bases at J, leaving 4 bases unmatched. CDR3 size: 15 residues. The CDR3 region is CASSSTGGNTGELFF. The CDR3 region has the DNA TGTGCCAGCAGCTCAACGGGAGGCAACACCGGGGAGCTGTTTTTT.

V gene TRBV7-9 combines with J gene TRBJ2-1, with D possibly matching TRBD2 (6 bases). The CDR3 length is 16 residues. Trimming left V 3 bases short and J 7 bases short, with 19 bases between. Germline assignment: CDR1 SEHNR and CDR2 FQNEAQ (reference sequence). This CDR3 is CASSFMGGVETNEQFF. DNA for the CDR3: TGTGCCAGCAGCTTTATGGGCGGGGTGGAGACGAATGAGCAGTTCTTC.

The J gene is TRBJ1-2, the V gene TRBV19; no reliable D call. The germline CDR1 and CDR2 sequences are LNHDA and SQIVND (reference sequence). This CDR3 spans 12 amino acids. V gave up 5 bases and J gave up 7 bases, with 11 bases separating them. The CDR3 sequence is CASSPSRRGYTF. The CDR3, as DNA: TGTGCCAGTAGTCCCTCCCGCCGTGGCTACACCTTC.

V is TRBV4-1 and J is TRBJ1-4, with TRBD1 as a possible D gene (5 bases). The V end was cut by 0 bases, the J end by 7 bases, with 15 bases between. Germline V gives CDR1 MGHRA, CDR2 YSYEKL. The CDR3 is 16 residues long. The DNA of the CDR3 is TGCGCCAGCAGCCAAGATCGATGGGGGGAAGGTGAAAAACTGTTTTTT. Amino acids: CASSQDRWGEGEKLFF.

This clone was picked up one time. V gene TRBV27 combines with J gene TRBJ1-1, with TRBD1 as a possible D gene (6 bases). V lost 6 bases, J lost 3 bases, and 11 bases lay in between. The CDR3 loop spans 13 amino acids. Looked up from germline, CDR1 is MNHEY and CDR2 is SMNVEV (reference sequence). CDR3 loop: CASRGGYYTEAFF. The CDR3 coding sequence is TGTGCCAGCAGAGGGGGGTATTACACTGAAGCTTTCTTT.

Regarding this clone: The germline gene is not matched at one end of the junction; a read error may be the cause. In DNA form, the CDR3 reads TGTGCCAGCAGCTTGAGGTTCTCTAGCGGAACCTACAGTGAGCAGTTCTTC. This gives the protein CASSLRFSSGTYSEQFF. The rearrangement joins TRBV5-4 to TRBJ2-1, with 7 bases that match TRBD2. Germline V gene data show CDR1 as SGHNT and CDR2 as YYREEE (reference sequence). This CDR3 spans 17 amino acids.

This chain links TRBV18 with TRBJ2-1; a weak D match, TRBD2 (5 bases). Trimming took 1 base from V and 7 from J, leaving 26 bases between them. There are 19 residues in the CDR3. Germline-derived CDR1 and CDR2 are KGHSH and LQKENI. CDR3 amino acids: CASSPLGGVPSALLNEQFF. In nucleotides, the CDR3 is TGTGCCAGCTCACCACTTGGAGGTGTCCCCAGCGCACTTTTGAATGAGCAGTTCTTC.

The chain carries TRBV10-2 and TRBJ2-7, with D perhaps TRBD2 (6 bases). Trimming removed 3 bases from V and 2 bases from J, with 11 bases in between. This CDR3 has 14 residues. The V gene's germline CDR1 is WSHSY and CDR2 SAAADI. CDR3 DNA sequence: TGCGCCAGCAGTGAACGGCGGGATCCCTACGAGCAGTACTTC. As protein: CASSERRDPYEQYF.

The gene calls are TRBV18 and TRBJ1-1; TRBD1 agrees at 7 bases. The V and J ends lost 5 bases and 5 bases, in that order; junction bases with no gene match: 17. The CDR3 contains 17 residues. In germline, CDR1 is KGHSH, CDR2 LQKENI. CDR3 coding DNA: TGTGCCAGCTCATCTTCCAAGGACACAGGGGTTGGTACTGAAGCTTTCTTT. It is translated as CASSSSKDTGVGTEAFF.

The CDR3 loop reads CASSLASGRTDTQYF. The CDR3 DNA reads TGCGCCAGCAGCCTAGCTAGCGGGCGGACAGATACGCAGTATTTT. V gene TRBV5-1 combines with J gene TRBJ2-3; the match to TRBD2 covers 8 bases. Germline V gene sequence: CDR1 SGHRS, CDR2 YFSETQ. This CDR3 spans 15 amino acids. V lost 4 bases to trimming and J lost 3 bases; unmatched junction nucleotides: 7.

V and J are TRBV7-9 and TRBJ2-1, with a possible D match to TRBD2 (6 bases). CDR3 length equals 16 residues. Germline V CDR1 and CDR2: SEHNR, FQNEAQ (reference sequence). With 3 bases removed from V and 10 bases from J, the gap between germline ends came to 22 bases. CDR3 in amino acids: CASSFWGLRKGIEQFF. The CDR3 DNA reads TGTGCCAGCAGCTTTTGGGGACTTCGGAAAGGTATAGAGCAGTTCTTC.

CDR3 coding DNA: TGTGCCAGCAGTGAAGGGCGGGGAAAAGAGACCCAGTACTTC. It codes for CASSEGRGKETQYF. The J gene is TRBJ2-5, the V gene TRBV2, with D possibly matching TRBD2 (6 bases). The CDR3 extends over 14 amino acids. Deletions cut 1 base from V and 3 bases from J, with 9 bases between. Germline assignment: CDR1 SNHLY and CDR2 FYNNEI.

The chain carries TRBV6-6 and TRBJ1-4, with D tentatively TRBD1 (5 bases). V lost 2 bases, J lost 5 bases, and 15 bases lay in between. This CDR3 region has 16 residues. Germline V lookup: CDR1 MNHNY, CDR2 SVGAGI (reference sequence). The CDR3 bases are TGTGCCAGCAGTTACGATCATGGGACCACCAATGAAAAACTGTTTTTT. The encoded protein is CASSYDHGTTNEKLFF.

This chain joins TRBV9 and TRBJ2-6; TRBD1 might be the D (6 bases). Per the germline V gene, CDR1 is SGDLS and CDR2 is YYNGEE. V lost 3 bases, J lost 1 base, and 11 bases lay in between. The CDR3 is 16 residues long. The CDR3: CASSGVRGSGANVLTF. The CDR3 DNA reads TGTGCCAGCAGCGGAGTCAGGGGTTCTGGGGCCAACGTCCTGACTTTC.

CDR3 sequence reads: CASSLRTGEGGELFF. In DNA, the CDR3 is TGCGCCAGCAGCCTCCGGACAGGGGAGGGCGGGGAGCTGTTTTTT. This rearrangement joins TRBV5-1 to TRBJ2-2; TRBD1 matches at 9 bases. The CDR3 runs to 15 residues. V lost 4 bases to trimming and J lost 7 bases; unmatched junction nucleotides: 8. Germline V gene data show CDR1 as SGHRS and CDR2 as YFSETQ.